This T cell receptor (beta chain) is from a study of identical twins. Whole-study results and caveats: Monozygotic twins shared more out-of-frame TCR alpha than recombination models predicted. Cord blood beta clonotypes that were abundant carried fewer insertions, and memory repertoires showed no such trend. Out-of-frame alpha sequences shared by twins were enriched for low generation probability.

Concerning this clonotype itself: What it binds is unknown.

Template switching added a universal primer site; cDNA carried unique molecular identifiers. TCRdb independently ran MiXCR on the 5' RACE reads; one entry per CDR3 protein. The table includes around 490,000 distinct CDR3 sequences, roughly 13% detected once. Trimming left V 4 bases short and J 1 base short, with 5 bases between. The CDR3 is 11 residues long. The germline V gene has CDR1 SQVTM and CDR2 ANQGSEA. These data were likewise used in another study, on yellow fever vaccine responses in identical twins.

Input material: CD4+ T cells sorted from blood. This chain links TRBV29-1 with TRBJ2-7; no clear D. This receptor was identified in a woman between 18 and 30 years old in good health. The CDR3 nucleotides are TGCAGCGTTGTTTCTTCCTACGAGCAGTACTTC. This gives the protein CSVVSSYEQYF.